One TCR beta chain is described in this entry. Its target antigen remains unknown. No much larger clone exists at a distance of one base, and base qualities are not known. Library preparation used 5' RACE. Instrument on record: Illumina HiSeq 2500. A second PCR of roughly 7 to 12 cycles was performed with a sample-barcoded 5' primer and a J-beta primer mix. Each TCR beta cDNA molecule received a unique molecular identifier from a template-switch 5' adaptor carrying 12 random nucleotides. Each sample yielded at least 2.5 million CDR3-containing paired-end reads. First-strand cDNA was synthesized from all RNA with the Mint cDNA synthesis kit, primed by a TRBC-specific oligonucleotide. Following uracil-DNA glycosylase treatment, a first 18-cycle PCR with universal primers M1SS and BC2_uni_R was performed on all cDNA. Processing in the source paper ran as follows. Normalization of each sample was performed by random selection of 1 million high-quality reads, each carrying a distinct molecular identifier. Instead of being binned into consensus sequences, reads with shared molecular identifiers were discarded. MiTCR, with a Q25 quality threshold and the strictest error-elimination algorithm, was used for CDR3 identification, clonotype clustering and error correction. A nonparametric unseen species model using Euler transformation provided a lower-bound estimate of total TCR beta diversity. The public reads were reanalyzed by TCRdb: fastp trimming at Q25, MiXCR alignment, in-frame beta chains only. Entries that share a CDR3 protein sequence are merged under the most common genes and DNA. The V and J calls reflect TCRdb's pipeline rather than the authors' work. In this sample the table shows roughly 800,000 distinct CDR3 sequences, roughly 60% of which occur a single time. About 20% of the sample is in the top ten clones.

This entry comes from a study of blood T cells in healthy people across ages (dated by TCRdb to between 2015 and 2016). For the wider study: Template switching captured roughly one uniquely barcoded TCR beta cDNA molecule per two T cells in model experiments. The donors were divided into four age groups: young (average around 16 years), middle-aged (approximately 41), aged (about 62) and long-lived (about 84). For two donors (one aged 18 to 29 and one aged 80 or older), the study analyzed two additional independent replicas of 1 million unique cDNA reads from the same blood draw. Donors of different ages were randomly distributed across sequencing lanes to avoid experimental bias. Using deep sequencing normalized with unique cDNA molecular identifiers, the study measured how TCR beta repertoire diversity changes with age. Study-wide conclusions, independent of this receptor: There was a strong correlation between observed TCR beta diversity and the percentage of naive T cells measured by flow cytometry. Estimates of total diversity based on one million sequenced T cells were considered lower bounds and underestimates. Compared with the aged group, more naive CD4+ T cells, fewer expanded clones and increased TCR diversity were shown by the long-lived group, suggesting age selection. As age increased, observed TCR beta diversity per million T cells dropped in a roughly linear way, and a significant reduction was already evident by age 40. Because donor CMV infection status was unknown, age-related changes in expanded clonotypes were potentially confounded. Because profiling used bulk unsorted PBMCs, naive and antigen-experienced compartments could not be compared conclusively.

Systemically healthy Caucasian individuals from Russia, some 36 in total and aged 6 to 90 years, were included as donors. Around 10 milliliters of peripheral blood were drawn from each donor into EDTA-treated Vacutainer tubes. Ficoll-Paque density-gradient centrifugation was used to isolate PBMCs, with at least 7 million per sample. Trizol reagent was used to extract total RNA from the PBMCs, yielding at least 6 micrograms per sample. For every donor, an aliquot of PBMCs went through flow cytometry to measure the percentages of naive CD45RAhigh/CD27high T cells. V was cut back by 5 bases and J by 9 bases, leaving a gap of 23 bases between them. From the cysteine through the phenylalanine, the CDR3 covers 15 amino acids. The kept DNA is CDR3 alone, 45 bases in frame from the first base. CDR1 and CDR2, looked up from the germline V gene (reference sequence), are DFQATT and SNEGSKA.

Sequenced material: blood. The rearranged segments are TRBV20-1 and TRBJ2-1; the D call is tentative, TRBD1 or TRBD2, as each matches 6 bases. This TCR derives from a young man in good health. For the CDR3, the sequence is CSAGQIGTFRGEQFF. The bases read TGCAGTGCTGGACAGATAGGGACTTTCAGGGGTGAGCAGTTCTTC.